Shown below are 25 T cell receptor beta chains from a single sample sequenced in a study of radiation and T cells in renal cell carcinoma. Sequenced by immunoSEQ multiplex PCR; TCRdb stores in-frame clones only, minus some. The sample has around 26,000 clones; approximately 81% are singletons. Described time point: blood 2 weeks post-SBRT. Treatment specified: 15 Gy SBRT to primary tumor, nephrectomy 4 weeks later. Sequences were derived from blood, sampled from a patient whose treatment included radiotherapy and nephrectomy. These receptors were taken from a man aged 55 to 70 with renal cell carcinoma.

V is TRBV27 and J is TRBJ1-1, with 8 bases matching TRBD1. The V gene's germline CDR1 is MNHEY and CDR2 SMNVEV (reference sequence). The CDR3 length is 13 residues. Unmatched junction bases numbered 7, after V lost 8 bases and J lost 5 bases. Here the CDR3 DNA reads TGTGCCAGCGGGCAGGGGGCGCGTACTGAAGCTTTCTTT. Protein sequence: CASGQGARTEAFF.

The rearrangement joins TRBV6-5 to TRBJ1-2, with 7 bases lining up with TRBD1. The junction had 7 bases not matched to a gene; V was cut back by 4 bases and J by 8 bases. Germline assignment: CDR1 MNHEY and CDR2 SVGAGI. This CDR3 region has 13 residues. The DNA for the CDR3 is TGTGCCAGCAGTTGGGACAGTGTAGAAGGCTACACCTTC. Translating it yields CASSWDSVEGYTF.

V gene TRBV9 combines with J gene TRBJ2-7, with 7 positions matching TRBD2. The germline V gene encodes CDR1 SGDLS and CDR2 YYNGEE. V gave up 1 base and J gave up 2 bases; unmatched junction bases: 3. The CDR3 covers 14 residues. The CDR3: CASSVLAEPYEQYF. In nucleotides, the CDR3 is TGTGCCAGCAGCGTACTAGCGGAACCCTACGAGCAGTACTTC.

By share, this clone ranks as medium-sized (0.01 to 0.1%). V usage is TRBV2 and J usage is TRBJ1-5; D unresolved. The CDR3 has 14 amino acids. Trimming removed 0 bases from V and 4 bases from J, with 7 bases in between. CDR1 SNHLY and CDR2 FYNNEI come from the germline V gene. The CDR3 sequence is CASSEASDNQPQHF. The CDR3 DNA is TGTGCCAGCAGTGAAGCGTCTGATAATCAGCCCCAGCATTTT.

The chain couples TRBV10-1 to TRBJ2-5; tentatively, D is TRBD1 (5 bases). V gave up 3 bases and J gave up 5 bases, with 13 bases separating them. The CDR3 is 14 residues long. Germline loops: CDR1 WNHNN, CDR2 SYGVQD (reference sequence). In DNA form, the CDR3 reads TGCGCCAGCAGTGAAGCAGGGTCCACGGAGACCCAGTACTTC. Translation gives CASSEAGSTETQYF.

The chain recombines TRBV7-9 with TRBJ2-7; D not resolved. Deletions cut 5 bases from V and 4 bases from J, with 9 bases between. The CDR3 is 12 amino acids. Germline V gene lookup returns CDR1 SEHNR and CDR2 FQNEAQ (reference sequence). CDR3 nucleotides: TGTGCCAGCAGCACCCGATCATACGAGCAGTACTTC. Its protein is CASSTRSYEQYF. The full variable domain, its missing parts supplied by reference TRBV7-9 and TRBJ2-7, is DTGVSQNPRHKITKRGQNVTFRCDPISEHNRLYWYRQTLGQGPEFLTYFQNEAQLEKSRLLSDRFSAERPKGSFSTLEIQRTEQGDSAMYLCASSTRSYEQYFGPGTRLTVT.

CDR3 DNA sequence: TGTGCCACCAAAACGGGCGGGGACAGCTCCTACGAGCAGTACTTC. Its protein product is CATKTGGDSSYEQYF. The chain employs TRBV28 and TRBJ2-7; TRBD1 might be the D (7 bases). The CDR3 runs 15 residues. CDR1 MDHEN and CDR2 SYDVKM come from the germline V gene. Trimming left V 10 bases short and J 0 bases short, with 19 bases between.

V usage is TRBV29-1 and J usage is TRBJ2-1; no definite D call. The germline V gene encodes CDR1 SQVTM and CDR2 ANQGSEA. V lost 5 bases and J 4 bases, leaving 9 bases between the germline ends. The CDR3 length is 12 residues. CDR3 amino acids: CSVCDGYNEQFF. The DNA for the CDR3 is TGCAGCGTTTGTGACGGTTACAATGAGCAGTTCTTC.

The chain carries TRBV18 and TRBJ2-7; the D gene is possibly TRBD2 (6 bases). V lost 6 bases to trimming and J lost 5 bases, with 14 bases between them. In germline, CDR1 is KGHSH, CDR2 LQKENI. The CDR3 loop spans 13 amino acids. The CDR3 spells CASSGGIRNEQYF. DNA of the CDR3: TGTGCCAGCTCGGGGGGTATTCGGAACGAGCAGTACTTC.

The chain is built from TRBV18 and TRBJ2-7; 9 bases agree with TRBD2. The CDR3 length is 15 residues. Trimming cost V 3 bases and J 9 bases; bases outside gene matches: 12. Germline V gene sequence: CDR1 KGHSH, CDR2 LQKENI. CDR3 sequence reads: CASSPRASGEAVQYF. CDR3 coding DNA: TGTGCCAGCTCACCCCGGGCTAGCGGGGAGGCAGTGCAGTACTTC.

The V gene is TRBV5-1, the J gene TRBJ2-1, with 8 bases that match TRBD2. V lost 1 base and J lost 4; bases outside the gene matches: 7. This CDR3 spans 16 amino acids. The germline CDR1 and CDR2 sequences are SGHRS and YFSETQ. The CDR3 coding sequence is TGCGCCAGCAGCTTGATATTGGCGGGAGGATACAATGAGCAGTTCTTC. This translates into CASSLILAGGYNEQFF.

The chain couples TRBV5-1 to TRBJ1-2; D not certain. This CDR3 contains 14 residues. Germline assignment: CDR1 SGHRS and CDR2 YFSETQ. V lost 0 bases and J 5 bases, leaving 11 bases between the germline ends. The CDR3 spells CASSLGAGSYGYTF. CDR3 DNA: TGCGCCAGCAGCTTGGGTGCAGGCTCGTATGGCTACACCTTC.

The J gene is TRBJ2-5, the V gene TRBV10-3; D remains ambiguous. CDR3 size: 12 residues. Trimming left V 2 bases short and J 2 bases short, with 3 bases between. Germline V gene lookup returns CDR1 ENHRY and CDR2 SYGVKD. The CDR3 DNA reads TGTGCCATCAGTGAGCTACAAGAGACCCAGTACTTC. Translating it yields CAISELQETQYF.

This clone showed up just a few times. V is TRBV2 and J is TRBJ2-7; tentatively, D is TRBD2 (6 bases). The CDR3 runs 14 residues. The V end lost 11 bases, the J end lost 5 bases, and 22 bases lay between the germline ends. CDR1 and CDR2 from the germline V gene are SNHLY and FYNNEI. CDR3 region: CASRAAGPLHEQYF. CDR3 coding DNA: TGTGCCTCCCGCGCGGCGGGGCCTCTGCACGAGCAGTACTTC.

V and J are TRBV19 and TRBJ2-3, with 12 bases aligning to TRBD1. CDR1 is LNHDA, CDR2 SQIVND, per germline (reference sequence). V gave up 7 bases and J gave up 4 bases; unmatched junction bases: 9. This CDR3 is 16 amino acids long. The CDR3 nucleotides read TGTGCCAGTAACGGCCCGGGACAGGGGGCCGCAGATACGCAGTATTTT. Translated, it gives CASNGPGQGAADTQYF.

The genes are TRBV30 and TRBJ1-6; D is undetermined. Germline V gene lookup returns CDR1 GTSNPN and CDR2 SVGIG (reference sequence). Trimming removed 1 base at V and 10 bases at J, with 11 bases between. The CDR3 length is 13 residues. As DNA, the CDR3 is TGTGCCTGGAGTGCACAGTGGGAATCACCCCTCCACTTT. It yields the protein CAWSAQWESPLHF.

The chain combines TRBV10-3 with TRBJ2-5; 9 positions agree with TRBD2. Near its end, the DNA agrees better with TRBJ2-7, so the J call may be wrong. This CDR3 has 15 amino acids. The germline gives CDR1 ENHRY, CDR2 SYGVKD. CDR3 sequence (DNA): TGTGCCATCAGTGACTTAGCGGGAGAGCAAAACGAGCAGTACTTC. Amino acid sequence: CAISDLAGEQNEQYF.

This clone showed up just once. The genes are TRBV19 and TRBJ2-5, with TRBD1 matching over 7 bases. There are 13 residues in the CDR3. The J segment lost 4 bases and the V segment lost 7 bases, leaving 6 bases of the junction unmatched. CDR1 is LNHDA, CDR2 SQIVND, per germline (reference sequence). The CDR3 sequence: CASTGDRSETQYF. CDR3 sequence (DNA): TGTGCCAGTACCGGGGACAGATCAGAGACCCAGTACTTC. The variable domain in full, completed from reference TRBV19 and TRBJ2-5, reads DGGITQSPKYLFRKEGQNVTLSCEQNLNHDAMYWYRQDPGQGLRLIYYSQIVNDFQKGDIAEGYSVSREKKESFPLTVTSAQKNPTAFYLCASTGDRSETQYFGPGTRLLVL.

With respect to this clone: This may be a read error, as it is one base from a much larger clone. J is TRBJ1-1 and V is TRBV7-2; D ambiguous. Between the trimmed V and J ends, which lost 5 bases and 1 base, there was a span of 8 bases. The CDR3 runs to 13 residues. The germline gives CDR1 SGHTA, CDR2 FQGNSA. The CDR3 nucleotides read TGTGCCAGCAGCCTACAGTGGAACACTGAAGCTTTCTTT. Translating it yields CASSLQWNTEAFF.

The J gene is TRBJ2-7, the V gene TRBV30; D perhaps matches TRBD1 (6 bases). This CDR3 has 16 residues. CDR1 is GTSNPN and CDR2 is SVGIG in the germline V gene (reference sequence). Trimming left V 1 base short and J 2 bases short, with 18 bases between. The CDR3 DNA is TGTGCCTGGAGTGGGGATTCAGGGGTTACTCCCTACGAGCAGTACTTC. Translating it yields CAWSGDSGVTPYEQYF.

The rearrangement uses TRBV13 and TRBJ2-5, with D perhaps matching TRBD1 or TRBD2 (5 bases each). CDR1 PRHDT and CDR2 FYEKMQ come from the germline V gene (reference sequence). CDR3 length equals 18 residues. Trimming cost V 4 bases and J 1 base, with 22 bases left between them. The DNA of the CDR3 is TGTGCCAGCAGCTCCCGGGACGTGGTAAGCGGTCCCCAAGAGACCCAGTACTTC. Amino acid sequence: CASSSRDVVSGPQETQYF.

J is TRBJ2-3 and V is TRBV5-5, with 13 bases that match TRBD2. J was trimmed by 5 bases and V by 1 base; bases with no gene match: 4. The germline V gene has CDR1 SGHKS and CDR2 YYEKEE (reference sequence). The CDR3 totals 16 residues. The CDR3 region is CASSLRTSGSKDTQYF. The CDR3 DNA reads as TGTGCCAGCAGCTTGAGGACTAGCGGGAGTAAAGATACGCAGTATTTT. Full variable domain (missing parts from reference TRBV5-5 and TRBJ2-3): DAGVTQSPTHLIKTRGQQVTLRCSPISGHKSVSWYQQVLGQGPQFIFQYYEKEERGRGNFPDRFSARQFPNYSSELNVNALLLGDSALYLCASSLRTSGSKDTQYFGPGTRLTVL.

V usage is TRBV4-3 and J usage is TRBJ2-5, with a possible D match to TRBD2 (6 bases). The CDR3 length is 19 residues. Trimming cost V 1 base and J 2 bases, with 23 bases left between them. Germline V gives CDR1 LGHNA, CDR2 YSLEER. Here the CDR3 reads CASSQGVLWREERQETQYF. In nucleotides, the CDR3 is TGCGCCAGCAGCCAAGGCGTTTTATGGAGGGAGGAACGGCAAGAGACCCAGTACTTC.

V gene TRBV2 combines with J gene TRBJ1-1, with no clear D. Germline-derived CDR1 and CDR2 are SNHLY and FYNNEI. Trimming took 4 bases from V and 0 from J, leaving 15 bases between them. The CDR3 loop spans 16 amino acids. CDR3 DNA: TGTGCCAGCAGTGGAACAGTCGTGGGGTTGAACACTGAAGCTTTCTTT. This codes for CASSGTVVGLNTEAFF.

The chain links TRBV6-4 to TRBJ2-5; the D is unclear. The germline V and J ends were trimmed by 8 bases and 5 bases, with 3 bases remaining between them. CDR3 length equals 9 residues. In germline, CDR1 is MRHNA, CDR2 SNTAGT. CDR3 DNA sequence: TGTGCCAGCCGGGAGACCCAGTACTTC. Its protein is CASRETQYF.